This TCR beta chain came from a study of long-term antiretroviral therapy in people with HIV. V dropped 6 bases and J dropped 7; count of bases not matched to a gene: 11. The CDR3 covers 14 residues. Germline assignment: CDR1 MDHEN and CDR2 SYDVKM. With survey level as its setting, the immunoSEQ assay was v3.0. The repertoire was sequenced with immunoSEQ multiplex PCR; TCRdb's copy has only in-frame clones and lacks some. The sample carries roughly 28,000 clones, around 90% recorded once. This clonotype originated in a young woman with HIV. This chain connects TRBV28 to TRBJ2-7; 8 nucleotides align to TRBD1. The sequenced sample was unsorted PBMCs, obtained 1.8 years after starting antiretroviral therapy. In nucleotides, the CDR3 is TGTGCCAGCAGCCCAGGGGGCCCATTGGGGGAGCAGTACTTC. Residues: CASSPGGPLGEQYF. Supplemented by reference TRBV28 and TRBJ2-7, the full variable domain reads DVKVTQSSRYLVKRTGEKVFLECVQDMDHENMFWYRQDPGLGLRLIYFSYDVKMKEKGDIPEGYSVSREKKERFSLILESASTNQTSMYLCASSPGGPLGEQYFGPGTRLTVT.